This T cell receptor beta chain is from a study of blood T cell repertoires in acute mononucleosis. As to this clone: The junction shows a germline mismatch at one end, possibly a read error.

CDR1 PRHDT and CDR2 FYEKMQ come from the germline V gene (reference sequence). The CDR3 totals 14 residues. The sample's time point: acute infectious mononucleosis, at clinical presentation within 2 weeks of symptom onset (visit 1). Sorting yielded live CD3+ CD8+ tetramer+ cells above 90% purity. The table came from immunoSEQ multiplex PCR; TCRdb's copy has only in-frame clones and leaves some out. The sample has about 7,400 clones, about 25% seen once. The sequencing here drew on EBV YVL epitope tetramer+ CD8+ T cells sorted from PBMCs, taken during acute infectious mononucleosis. The subset is: CD8 T cells binding a tetramer with EBV BRLF1 109-117 peptide (YVL-BR). The TCR was taken from a woman aged 18-30 years with infectious mononucleosis caused by EBV. The chain carries TRBV13 and TRBJ2-5, with TRBD2 matching over 7 bases. The CDR3 is CASSQDGGEETQYF. CDR3 nucleotides: TGCGCCAGCAGCCAAGATGGGGGGGAAGAGACCCAGTACTTC.